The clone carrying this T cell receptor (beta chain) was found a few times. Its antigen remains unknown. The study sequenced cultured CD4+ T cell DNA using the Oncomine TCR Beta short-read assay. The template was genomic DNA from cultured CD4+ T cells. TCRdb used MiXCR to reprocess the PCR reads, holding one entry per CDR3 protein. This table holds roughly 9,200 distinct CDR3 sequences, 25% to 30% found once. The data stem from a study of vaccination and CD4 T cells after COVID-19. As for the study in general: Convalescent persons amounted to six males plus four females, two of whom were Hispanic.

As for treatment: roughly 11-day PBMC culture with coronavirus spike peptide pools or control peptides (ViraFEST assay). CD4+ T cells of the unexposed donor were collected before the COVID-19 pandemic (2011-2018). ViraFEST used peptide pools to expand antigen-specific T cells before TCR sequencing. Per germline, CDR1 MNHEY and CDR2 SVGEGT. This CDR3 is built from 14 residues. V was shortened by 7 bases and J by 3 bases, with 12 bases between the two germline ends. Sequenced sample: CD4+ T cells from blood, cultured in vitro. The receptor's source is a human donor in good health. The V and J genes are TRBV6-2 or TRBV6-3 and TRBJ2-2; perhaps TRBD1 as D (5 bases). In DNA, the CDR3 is TGTGCCAGCACCAAAGCCAGGGACACCGGGGAGCTGTTTTTT. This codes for CASTKARDTGELFF.